The 24 T cell receptor beta chains below all came from one sample that was sequenced in a study of cytomegalovirus exposure and HLA in healthy donors listed by TCRdb under 2017. The method was the immunoSEQ multiplex PCR assay. This is the immuneACCESS table as TCRdb keeps it, with only in-frame sequences that have V and J called. A part of the clones is gone; compared with another copy, unresolved V genes explain less than half, and the rest is unexplained. In all, the sample holds some 140,000 clones, and about 80% of those were seen once. Roughly 30% of the sample comes from the top ten. The sample consisted of PBMCs. These receptors were taken from a man between 25 and 39 years old in good health and CMV-seropositive.

The chain joins TRBV19 to TRBJ1-2; 8 bases map to TRBD1. This CDR3 has 15 residues. After removal of 5 bases from V and 1 base from J, the junction contained 6 bases not matched to a gene. Germline V gene data show CDR1 as LNHDA and CDR2 as SQIVND (reference sequence). The chain's CDR3 is CASSPQTGVNYGYTF. The CDR3 DNA sequence: TGTGCCAGTAGTCCGCAGACAGGGGTTAACTATGGCTACACCTTC.

The CDR3 DNA sequence: TGCGCCAGCAGGGCGGGACAGGGGGCGTCTGAAGCTTTCTTT. Protein sequence: CASRAGQGASEAFF. The chain couples TRBV10-2 to TRBJ1-1; 12 bases map to TRBD1. The J segment lost 6 bases and the V segment lost 6 bases, leaving 5 bases of the junction unmatched. In germline, CDR1 is WSHSY, CDR2 SAAADI. The CDR3 has 14 residues.

This sequence joins TRBV7-8 and TRBJ1-2; D may be TRBD1 (5 bases). CDR1 SGHVS and CDR2 FQNEAQ come from the germline V gene. Trimming left V 5 bases short and J 5 bases short, with 15 bases between. The CDR3 runs to 14 residues. The CDR3 protein is CASSLGGMGYGYTF. The CDR3 DNA follows: TGTGCCAGCAGCCTCGGGGGGATGGGGTATGGCTACACCTTC.

As to this clone: One end of the junction is discordant with germline, which a read error may explain. The V call is TRBV29-1, the J call TRBJ1-1; unclear D gene. Germline V CDR1 and CDR2: SQVTM, ANQGSEA. The CDR3 sequence is 11 residues long. The CDR3, as DNA: TGCAGCGTCGCTGAATCCACTGAAGCCTTCTTT. Protein product: CSVAESTEAFF.

This chain joins TRBV28 and TRBJ1-2; D possibly corresponds to TRBD1 (5 bases). This CDR3 region has 14 residues. Trimming removed 5 bases at V and 0 bases at J, with 10 bases between. The V gene's germline CDR1 is MDHEN and CDR2 SYDVKM. The CDR3 is CASSGGHSNYGYTF. DNA for the CDR3: TGTGCCAGCAGTGGCGGACACTCTAACTATGGCTACACCTTC.

The chain links TRBV11-3 to TRBJ2-7, with a tentative D call TRBD2 (5 bases). The CDR3 has 15 residues. From germline, CDR1 is SGHNT and CDR2 YENEEA. The germline V and J ends were trimmed by 0 bases and 5 bases, with 14 bases remaining between them. As DNA, the CDR3 is TGTGCCAGCAGCTTAGAGGGCTTCCCCGGGGACGAGCAGTACTTC. This encodes CASSLEGFPGDEQYF. The full variable domain, its missing parts supplied by reference TRBV11-3 and TRBJ2-7, is EAGVVQSPRYKIIEKKQPVAFWCNPISGHNTLYWYLQNLGQGPELLIRYENEEAVDDSQLPKDRFSAERLKGVDSTLKIQPAELGDSAVYLCASSLEGFPGDEQYFGPGTRLTVT.

The chain carries TRBV10-3 and TRBJ2-7; D is possibly TRBD2 (6 bases). The germline V gene has CDR1 ENHRY and CDR2 SYGVKD. The CDR3 runs to 11 residues. V was trimmed by 2 bases and J by 7 bases, leaving 6 bases between them. CDR3 amino acids: CAISEGGEQYF. The CDR3 nucleotides read TGTGCCATCAGTGAGGGGGGGGAGCAGTACTTC.

The chain recombines TRBV9 with TRBJ2-2; 9 bases align to TRBD1. The germline V gene encodes CDR1 SGDLS and CDR2 YYNGEE. V lost 4 bases and J lost 5; bases outside the gene matches: 12. The CDR3 runs 17 residues. The chain's CDR3 is CASSIPGQGFWTGELFF. Here the CDR3 DNA reads TGTGCCAGCAGCATCCCCGGACAGGGGTTTTGGACCGGGGAGCTGTTTTTT. Combining the CDR3 with reference TRBV9 and TRBJ2-2 gives the whole variable domain DSGVTQTPKHLITATGQRVTLRCSPRSGDLSVYWYQQSLDQGLQFLIQYYNGEERAKGNILERFSAQQFPDLHSELNLSSLELGDSALYFCASSIPGQGFWTGELFFGEGSRLTVL.

The V call is TRBV6-1, the J call TRBJ2-5; the D gene is possibly TRBD2 (5 bases). The germline V gene encodes CDR1 MNHNS and CDR2 SASEGT. Trimming left V 1 base short and J 7 bases short, with 7 bases between. The CDR3 sequence is 12 residues long. The CDR3 region has the DNA TGTGCCAGCAGTGAAGTAGGAGGGACCCAGTACTTC. It is translated as CASSEVGGTQYF.

Many counts were recorded for this clone. The chain uses TRBV5-1 and TRBJ2-6, with a tentative D call TRBD2 (5 bases). Between the trimmed V and J ends, which lost 0 bases and 2 bases, there was a span of 9 bases. CDR1 is SGHRS, CDR2 YFSETQ, per germline. The CDR3 has 16 residues. The CDR3 region has the DNA TGCGCCAGCAGCTTGGCAAGCGGACCTGGGGCCAACGTCCTGACTTTC. This sequence encodes CASSLASGPGANVLTF.

The chain carries TRBV28 and TRBJ1-2; 9 bases align to TRBD1. J was trimmed by 5 bases and V by 4 bases; bases with no gene match: 8. Germline V gives CDR1 MDHEN, CDR2 SYDVKM. The length of the CDR3 is 15 residues. The chain's CDR3 is CASSWPSGTGYGYTF. The DNA of the CDR3 is TGTGCCAGCAGTTGGCCTTCCGGGACAGGGTATGGCTACACCTTC.

The V call is TRBV4-2, the J call TRBJ2-1; 10 positions agree with TRBD2. The J segment lost 4 bases and the V segment lost 1 base, leaving 1 base of the junction unmatched. The CDR3 runs to 15 residues. Germline CDR1 reads LGHNA; CDR2 reads YNFKEQ. The CDR3 spells CASSQVTSGYNEQFF. The CDR3 DNA is TGTGCCAGCAGCCAAGTGACTAGCGGGTACAATGAGCAGTTCTTC.

V gene TRBV20-1 combines with J gene TRBJ2-7, with 8 bases aligning to TRBD2. J was trimmed by 5 bases and V by 8 bases; bases with no gene match: 5. CDR3 length equals 11 residues. Germline V gene lookup returns CDR1 DFQATT and CDR2 SNEGSKA (reference sequence). This CDR3 is CSTGGGHEQYF. CDR3 DNA sequence: TGCAGTACGGGGGGGGGCCACGAGCAGTACTTC.

V and J are TRBV18 and TRBJ1-1; 7 bases align to TRBD1. Losses at the gene ends were 3 bases for V and 11 bases for J; bases not matched to a gene: 3. This CDR3 is built from 11 residues. Germline values: CDR1 KGHSH, CDR2 LQKENI. CDR3 loop: CASSPTGPAFF. For the CDR3, the DNA is TGTGCCAGCTCACCGACAGGGCCCGCTTTCTTT.

This clone was seen a single time. The chain carries TRBV21-1 and TRBJ2-7; TRBD2, the table's D call, was not compared with the DNA. TRBV21-1 represents a pseudogene. This CDR3 region has 14 residues. The DNA of the CDR3 is TGTGCCAGCAACCAGACTAGCGACAATTACGAGCAGTACTTC. Amino acids: CASNQTSDNYEQYF.

The chain has TRBV4-1 and TRBJ1-5, with a tentative D call TRBD1 (5 bases). With 5 bases removed from V and 9 bases from J, the gap between germline ends came to 20 bases. The germline CDR1 and CDR2 sequences are MGHRA and YSYEKL. The CDR3 is 15 amino acids. This CDR3 is CASSDLGDPPPPQHF. CDR3 DNA sequence: TGCGCCAGCAGCGACTTAGGGGATCCCCCCCCGCCCCAGCATTTT.

The chain combines TRBV6-5 with TRBJ2-7; 7 nucleotides line up with TRBD1. This CDR3 comprises 13 residues. Germline CDR1 reads MNHEY; CDR2 reads SVGAGI. The J segment lost 5 bases and the V segment lost 5 bases, leaving 6 bases of the junction unmatched. Written as DNA, the CDR3 is TGTGCCAGCAGTCGGGGACAGCTCGACGAGCAGTACTTC. Protein: CASSRGQLDEQYF.

This clone was seen once. The rearrangement uses TRBV30 and TRBJ1-2; tentative D call: TRBD1 (6 bases). Per the germline V gene, CDR1 is GTSNPN and CDR2 is SVGIG (reference sequence). The V end lost 2 bases, the J end lost 3 bases, and 10 bases lay between the germline ends. CDR3 size: 13 residues. In DNA, the CDR3 is TGTGCCTGGAGTCTTTCAGGGGACTATGGCTACACCTTC. As protein: CAWSLSGDYGYTF.

V is TRBV5-1 and J is TRBJ2-7; weak D call: TRBD1 (5 bases). The CDR3 is made up of 14 amino acids. Germline V gene data show CDR1 as SGHRS and CDR2 as YFSETQ. The ends were cut back, 0 bases at V and 2 bases at J, with 9 bases in the middle. CDR3 nucleotide sequence: TGCGCCAGCAGCTTGGTTAGGGGCCCCTACGAGCAGTACTTC. Protein product: CASSLVRGPYEQYF.

The rearrangement uses TRBV5-1 and TRBJ2-2; 10 bases align to TRBD2. Germline CDR1 SGHRS, CDR2 YFSETQ. The junction had 12 bases not matched to a gene; V was cut back by 1 base and J by 6 bases. The CDR3 extends over 18 amino acids. The CDR3 region is CASSLFLAGETGAGELFF. CDR3 in DNA: TGCGCCAGCAGCTTGTTTCTAGCGGGAGAGACGGGCGCCGGGGAGCTGTTTTTT.

This rearrangement joins TRBV11-3 to TRBJ2-7; 8 bases are a match to TRBD1. CDR3 length equals 12 residues. The V gene's germline CDR1 is SGHNT and CDR2 YENEEA. With V trimmed by 6 bases and J by 4 bases, 2 bases remained unmatched. CDR3 region: CASRGQGYEQYF. The CDR3 nucleotides read TGTGCCAGCAGAGGACAGGGTTACGAGCAGTACTTC.

The chain employs TRBV9 and TRBJ1-2; 7 nucleotides agree with TRBD1. The CDR3 sequence is 15 residues long. Trimming removed 4 bases from V and 0 bases from J; junction bases left unmatched: 6. The germline gives CDR1 SGDLS, CDR2 YYNGEE. For the CDR3, the DNA is TGTGCCAGCAGCAATAGACAGGGAACTAACTATGGCTACACCTTC. As protein: CASSNRQGTNYGYTF.

The chain employs TRBV13 and TRBJ2-1, with 7 bases matching TRBD1. V dropped 4 bases and J dropped 0; count of bases not matched to a gene: 3. The CDR3 runs to 15 residues. Germline V gives CDR1 PRHDT, CDR2 FYEKMQ (reference sequence). The CDR3 reads CASSSRDSSYNEQFF. The DNA for the CDR3 is TGTGCCAGCAGCTCCCGGGACAGCTCCTACAATGAGCAGTTCTTC.

This clone has just a few counts. The chain combines TRBV18 with TRBJ1-2; perhaps TRBD1 as D (6 bases). The CDR3 covers 18 residues. The germline CDR1 and CDR2 sequences are KGHSH and LQKENI. V shed 1 base and J shed 6 bases, with 24 bases lying between them. In DNA form, the CDR3 reads TGTGCCAGCTCACCACGGGTCCCCGCAGGGGCTGAAATGGATGGCTACACCTTC. It translates to CASSPRVPAGAEMDGYTF.